The 27 T cell receptor beta chains listed next were all sequenced from one sample in a study of blood T cell repertoires in COVID-19. Measured with immunoSEQ multiplex PCR; TCRdb has only the in-frame clones, and not every one. The sample records around 130,000 clones, approximately 80% being singletons. The source material was PBMCs or T cells enriched from blood (not recorded which). Every receptor here comes from a woman aged 18-35 years who had been exposed to COVID-19.

This chain links TRBV5-4 with TRBJ1-1, with D possibly matching TRBD1 (5 bases). CDR3 length equals 14 residues. From germline, CDR1 is SGHNT and CDR2 YYREEE (reference sequence). V was shortened by 7 bases and J by 3 bases, with 16 bases between the two germline ends. The DNA of the CDR3 is TGTGCCAGCGAACTCCAGGGAAGTTACACTGAAGCTTTCTTT. This sequence encodes CASELQGSYTEAFF.

The rearrangement joins TRBV19 to TRBJ2-3; tentative D call: TRBD2 (5 bases). Trimming left V 3 bases short and J 0 bases short, with 13 bases between. Germline V gene data show CDR1 as LNHDA and CDR2 as SQIVND (reference sequence). The CDR3 length is 16 residues. The CDR3 loop is CASSIWSSSSTDTQYF. CDR3 DNA: TGTGCCAGTAGTATTTGGTCTAGCAGTAGCACAGATACGCAGTATTTT.

This chain links TRBV9 with TRBJ1-4, with 7 nucleotides matching TRBD1. The J segment lost 8 bases and the V segment lost 1 base, leaving 14 bases of the junction unmatched. The length of the CDR3 is 17 residues. Germline CDR1 and CDR2: SGDLS and YYNGEE. CDR3 amino acids: CASSVMGQWDSREKLFF. The CDR3 nucleotides read TGTGCCAGCAGCGTAATGGGACAATGGGACAGCCGGGAAAAACTGTTTTTT.

This clone was picked up a small number of times. Here the CDR3 reads CASSLRGSGWDEQFF. The CDR3 DNA is TGTGCCAGCAGTTTAAGAGGGTCGGGGTGGGATGAGCAGTTCTTC. This rearrangement joins TRBV27 to TRBJ2-1; tentative D call: TRBD2 (5 bases). V was shortened by 2 bases and J by 8 bases, with 16 bases between the two germline ends. Germline loops: CDR1 MNHEY, CDR2 SMNVEV (reference sequence). The CDR3 has 15 amino acids.

The gene calls are TRBV28 and TRBJ1-3; tentative D call: TRBD1 (5 bases). In germline, CDR1 is MDHEN, CDR2 SYDVKM. This CDR3 region has 15 residues. Between the trimmed V and J ends, which lost 6 bases and 0 bases, there was a span of 12 bases. CDR3 DNA sequence: TGTGCCAGCAGGGGATACAGGATCTCTGGAAACACCATATATTTT. Its protein is CASRGYRISGNTIYF.

The CDR3 reads CASSKPAVDTQYF. The CDR3 DNA sequence: TGTGCCAGCAGCAAGCCCGCGGTGGATACGCAGTATTTT. V usage is TRBV13 and J usage is TRBJ2-3; no definite D call. V lost 5 bases and J lost 6, with 12 bases in between. CDR1 is PRHDT and CDR2 is FYEKMQ in the germline V gene (reference sequence). The CDR3 covers 13 residues.

The sample holds a few counts of this clone. The genes are TRBV18 and TRBJ1-5, with 7 nucleotides matching TRBD1. The CDR3 covers 14 residues. Germline CDR1 and CDR2: KGHSH and LQKENI. Trimming removed 2 bases from V and 6 bases from J; junction bases left unmatched: 4. The CDR3 sequence is CASSPDRDGQPQHF. The CDR3 DNA sequence: TGTGCCAGCTCACCAGACAGGGACGGTCAGCCCCAGCATTTT.

This chain uses TRBV14 with TRBJ2-2; 9 bases align to TRBD2. The CDR3 is 15 amino acids. CDR1 is SGHDN and CDR2 is FVKESK in the germline V gene. V lost 6 bases to trimming and J lost 6 bases; unmatched junction nucleotides: 8. DNA for the CDR3: TGTGCCAGCAGTGTGAAGCGGGGGGTCGCCGGGGAGCTGTTTTTT. Amino acid sequence: CASSVKRGVAGELFF.

V is TRBV4-1 and J is TRBJ2-7, with 9 bases matching TRBD2. This CDR3 is 15 amino acids long. V lost 2 bases and J lost 3; bases outside the gene matches: 5. CDR1 and CDR2 from the germline V gene are MGHRA and YSYEKL. The CDR3 DNA follows: TGCGCCAGCAGCCAATATACGCGGGAGGGCTACGAGCAGTACTTC. As protein: CASSQYTREGYEQYF.

The V gene is TRBV2, the J gene TRBJ1-6; 10 bases line up with TRBD1. Per the germline V gene, CDR1 is SNHLY and CDR2 is FYNNEI. The CDR3 covers 14 residues. After removal of 7 bases from V and 8 bases from J, the junction contained 5 bases not matched to a gene. Here the CDR3 DNA reads TGTGCCAGCAAGGGACAGGGGTGGGATTCACCCCTCCACTTT. This encodes CASKGQGWDSPLHF.

The rearrangement links TRBV12-3 or TRBV12-4 to TRBJ1-5; D ambiguous. This CDR3 spans 13 amino acids. With 5 bases removed from V and 4 bases from J, the gap between germline ends came to 9 bases. The CDR3 nucleotides read TGTGCCAGCAGTCCAAACGGGAATCAGCCCCAGCATTTT. Translation: CASSPNGNQPQHF.

The V call is TRBV27, the J call TRBJ1-1; 7 bases match TRBD1. CDR1 is MNHEY, CDR2 SMNVEV, per germline (reference sequence). V gave up 0 bases and J gave up 6 bases; unmatched junction bases: 7. The CDR3 runs to 15 residues. CDR3 nucleotide sequence: TGTGCCAGCAGTTTATCGACAGGGTTAGTCTCTGAAGCTTTCTTT. Translating gives CASSLSTGLVSEAFF.

The rearrangement joins TRBV3-1 (or the pseudogene TRBV3-2) to TRBJ2-7; 7 bases are shared with TRBD1. V was pared by 1 base and J by 4 bases, with 7 bases of the junction left unmatched. In germline, CDR1 is LGHDT, CDR2 YNNKEL (reference sequence). This CDR3 is 15 amino acids long. CDR3: CASSQVAGGRYEQYF. The CDR3 nucleotides are TGTGCCAGCAGCCAAGTAGCAGGGGGTAGGTACGAGCAGTACTTC.

J is TRBJ2-3 and V is TRBV9; TRBD2 matches at 13 bases. V dropped 3 bases and J dropped 2; count of bases not matched to a gene: 3. Germline V gene data show CDR1 as SGDLS and CDR2 as YYNGEE. The CDR3 consists of 16 residues. The CDR3 region is CASSAGLAGSTDTQYF. The CDR3 nucleotides read TGTGCCAGCAGCGCGGGACTAGCGGGATCCACAGATACGCAGTATTTT.

This clone was observed a single time. The same CDR3 also results from other DNA sequences found in this sample. CDR3 in DNA: TGTGCCAGCAGTTACTCCGGCGGTGACAATCAGCCCCAGCATTTT. Translated: CASSYSGGDNQPQHF. V usage is TRBV6-5 and J usage is TRBJ1-5; D is undetermined. The CDR3 contains 15 residues. From germline, CDR1 is MNHEY and CDR2 SVGAGI. The V end was cut by 0 bases, the J end by 3 bases, with 9 bases between.

The chain joins TRBV5-5 to TRBJ2-7; the D gene is possibly TRBD2 (5 bases). CDR1 and CDR2 (germline): SGHKS, YYEKEE (reference sequence). The CDR3 totals 13 residues. Trimming stripped 4 bases from V and 0 bases from J, with 8 bases between. The CDR3: CASSGTSSYEQYF. In DNA form, the CDR3 reads TGTGCCAGCAGCGGTACTAGCTCCTACGAGCAGTACTTC.

V usage is TRBV29-1 and J usage is TRBJ2-1; D is uncertain. The CDR3 contains 12 residues. The V end was cut by 4 bases, the J end by 6 bases, with 10 bases between. Germline loops: CDR1 SQVTM, CDR2 ANQGSEA. The CDR3 sequence: CSVVSLVNEQFF. The CDR3 nucleotides are TGCAGCGTTGTTTCGCTAGTCAATGAGCAGTTCTTC.

This chain connects TRBV19 to TRBJ2-1; 7 nucleotides match TRBD1. The germline gives CDR1 LNHDA, CDR2 SQIVND (reference sequence). V lost 5 bases to trimming and J lost 8 bases; unmatched junction nucleotides: 12. The CDR3 consists of 15 residues. This CDR3 reads CASSPSDREFHEQFF. CDR3 DNA: TGTGCCAGTAGTCCCTCCGACAGGGAGTTCCATGAGCAGTTCTTC.

V is TRBV28 and J is TRBJ1-6; D call uncertain. The CDR3 runs to 14 residues. The V end was cut by 7 bases, the J end by 0 bases, with 7 bases between. Germline V gives CDR1 MDHEN, CDR2 SYDVKM. CDR3 DNA: TGTGCCAGCACTGTGAGCTCCTATAATTCACCCCTCCACTTT. It yields the protein CASTVSSYNSPLHF.

J is TRBJ2-4 and V is TRBV27, with TRBD1 identical over 7 bases. The CDR3 has 14 residues. Germline-derived CDR1 and CDR2 are MNHEY and SMNVEV (reference sequence). The V gene end was trimmed by 5 bases and the J gene end by 1 base; junction bases not matched to a gene: 2. CDR3 in DNA: TGTGCCAGCAGTAGACAGGGTGCCAAAAACATTCAGTACTTC. Protein sequence: CASSRQGAKNIQYF.

The DNA for the CDR3 is TGTGCCAGCTCACCACTACAGGGGACATCTAACTATGGCTACACCTTC. Amino acid sequence: CASSPLQGTSNYGYTF. The V call is TRBV18, the J call TRBJ1-2; 7 bases match TRBD1. The germline V gene has CDR1 KGHSH and CDR2 LQKENI. With 1 base clipped from V and 0 bases from J, the junction kept 5 bases outside the gene matches. The CDR3 has 16 amino acids.

V and J are TRBV7-3 and TRBJ2-3, with D maybe TRBD1 (6 bases). This CDR3 comprises 14 residues. CDR1 is SGHTA, CDR2 FQGTGA, per germline. V lost 1 base and J lost 5, with 10 bases in between. The CDR3 here is CASSLNEGGDTQYF. Here the CDR3 DNA reads TGTGCCAGCAGCTTAAATGAAGGGGGAGATACGCAGTATTTT.

The genes are TRBV30 and TRBJ2-7; weak D call: TRBD1 (6 bases). Trimming took 2 bases from V and 0 from J, leaving 11 bases between them. The CDR3 has 14 residues. Germline V CDR1 and CDR2: GTSNPN, SVGIG (reference sequence). CDR3 sequence (DNA): TGTGCCTGGAGTAAGCAGGGGTCCTCCTACGAGCAGTACTTC. It is translated as CAWSKQGSSYEQYF.

This chain uses TRBV7-5 with TRBJ2-7; the table's D call of TRBD1 was not tested on the DNA. TRBV7-5 counts as a pseudogene. This CDR3 spans 16 amino acids. CDR3 DNA sequence: TGTGCCAGAAGCTTAGCAATGACAGGGGGTCCCTACGAGCAGTACTTC. Encoded protein: CARSLAMTGGPYEQYF.

The chain has TRBV5-4 and TRBJ2-5, with 13 bases matching TRBD2. Germline CDR1 SGHNT, CDR2 YYREEE (reference sequence). The junction had 8 bases not matched to a gene; V was cut back by 1 base and J by 5 bases. The CDR3 extends over 17 amino acids. The CDR3 DNA reads as TGTGCCAGCAGCTTGCCGGGACTAGCGGGACGAGGGGAGACCCAGTACTTC. It codes for CASSLPGLAGRGETQYF.

This chain uses TRBV28 with TRBJ1-2; maybe TRBD1 (6 bases). Per germline, CDR1 MDHEN and CDR2 SYDVKM. This CDR3 spans 14 amino acids. With 3 bases removed from V and 2 bases from J, the gap between germline ends came to 10 bases. The CDR3 spells CASSLTGPNYGYTF. The CDR3 DNA sequence: TGTGCCAGCAGTTTGACAGGACCCAACTATGGCTACACCTTC.

The rearrangement joins TRBV30 to TRBJ2-2, with TRBD1 matching 7 bases. Germline CDR1 reads GTSNPN; CDR2 reads SVGIG (reference sequence). The CDR3 loop spans 15 amino acids. V shed 1 base, J shed 4 bases, and the junction held 6 bases outside the gene matches. The DNA of the CDR3 is TGTGCCTGGAGTGCCGGGCAGGGGGTCACCGGGGAGCTGTTTTTT. It codes for CAWSAGQGVTGELFF.